Following are 32 T cell receptor beta chains from one sample sequenced in a study of identical twins. From the 5' RACE reads, TCRdb called clonotypes with MiXCR, one entry per CDR3 protein. This table holds hundreds of thousands of distinct CDR3 sequences, over 5% found once. Sequenced input: naive T cells sorted from blood. The receptors were sampled from a man aged 18 to 35 in good health.

This chain uses TRBV20-1 with TRBJ2-4; 7 bases agree with TRBD2. CDR1 is DFQATT and CDR2 is SNEGSKA in the germline V gene (reference sequence). The J segment lost 6 bases and the V segment lost 0 bases, leaving 5 bases of the junction unmatched. The CDR3 consists of 14 residues. CDR3 nucleotide sequence: TGCAGTGCTAGAGATCTCCTAGCGGCAAACATTCAGTACTTC. The encoded protein is CSARDLLAANIQYF.

This clonotype has a count of ten or more. The V call is TRBV11-2, the J call TRBJ1-1; no definite D call. With 7 bases removed from V and 4 bases from J, the gap between germline ends came to 16 bases. CDR1 and CDR2 (germline): SGHAT, FQNNGV. The CDR3 is made up of 14 amino acids. The CDR3 DNA is TGTGCCAGCACCCTGTGGACGGCCGGCACTGAAGCTTTCTTT. Residues: CASTLWTAGTEAFF.

This clonotype was recorded many times. The V gene is TRBV29-1, the J gene TRBJ1-3; D remains ambiguous. The CDR3 consists of 10 residues. V shed 3 bases and J shed 8 bases, with 5 bases lying between them. The germline V gene has CDR1 SQVTM and CDR2 ANQGSEA. CDR3 residues: CSVDADTIYF. The CDR3 nucleotides read TGCAGCGTTGACGCCGACACCATATATTTT.

The sample holds many counts of this clonotype. The V gene is TRBV7-6, the J gene TRBJ2-7; D gene unclear. Looked up from germline, CDR1 is SGHVS and CDR2 is FNYEAQ. CDR3 length equals 13 residues. V was trimmed by 5 bases and J by 6 bases, leaving 14 bases between them. This CDR3 reads CASSTTPVSEQYF. The CDR3 DNA is TGTGCCAGCAGCACAACCCCGGTTAGCGAGCAGTACTTC.

Ten or more counts support this clonotype. The chain links TRBV18 to TRBJ1-5; D may be TRBD1 (6 bases). CDR1 and CDR2 (germline): KGHSH, LQKENI. CDR3 size: 13 residues. V was clipped by 5 bases and J by 7 bases, with 12 bases between them. The CDR3 spells CASSTDRNQPQHF. Written as DNA, the CDR3 is TGTGCCAGCTCAACTGACAGGAACCAGCCCCAGCATTTT.

This clonotype has only a few counts. The chain links TRBV5-1 to TRBJ2-7; no definite D call. The V end was cut by 3 bases, the J end by 4 bases, with 11 bases between. Germline V lookup: CDR1 SGHRS, CDR2 YFSETQ. The CDR3 spans 13 residues. The DNA for the CDR3 is TGCGCCAGCAGCTACAGTTTCGGGTACGAGCAGTACTTC. This gives the protein CASSYSFGYEQYF.

There are many counts of this clonotype. The chain joins TRBV18 to TRBJ2-5, with 7 bases aligning to TRBD2. The junction had 12 bases not matched to a gene; V was cut back by 3 bases and J by 5 bases. The CDR3 contains 16 residues. Germline lookup yields CDR1 KGHSH and CDR2 LQKENI. The CDR3 region has the DNA TGTGCCAGCTCACCCCCATCTGGCGGGAGCCACGAGACCCAGTACTTC. Translation gives CASSPPSGGSHETQYF.

This clonotype was detected only a few times. V usage is TRBV5-1 and J usage is TRBJ2-4, with TRBD1 as a possible D gene (6 bases). Germline V gene lookup returns CDR1 SGHRS and CDR2 YFSETQ. The CDR3 is 16 amino acids. Trimming took off 2 bases at V and 8 bases at J, with 20 bases between the two ends. CDR3 DNA: TGCGCCAGCAGCTTTGGGGGCCTAAGAGACATGGACATTCAGTACTTC. Protein sequence: CASSFGGLRDMDIQYF.

This clonotype was observed a few times. V gene TRBV21-1 combines with J gene TRBJ2-7; the DNA was not compared with TRBD2, the D call given in the table. TRBV21-1 is deemed a pseudogene. The CDR3 has 10 amino acids. CDR3 sequence reads: CASRELAGYV. DNA for the CDR3: TGTGCCAGCAGGGAACTAGCGGGATACGTC.

This clonotype appeared many times. The J gene is TRBJ2-1, the V gene TRBV5-6; no definite D call. Trimming stripped 4 bases from V and 0 bases from J, with 20 bases between. The CDR3 has 18 amino acids. Germline V gene data show CDR1 as SGHDT and CDR2 as YYEEEE. The CDR3: CASSPPGKSYYSYNEQFF. In nucleotides, the CDR3 is TGTGCCAGCAGCCCCCCAGGCAAGAGCTATTACTCCTACAATGAGCAGTTCTTC.

The sample holds a few counts of this clonotype. This chain connects TRBV20-1 to TRBJ1-1; D is unclear. Trimming pared 6 bases from V and 5 bases from J, leaving 19 bases between. Germline loops: CDR1 DFQATT, CDR2 SNEGSKA (reference sequence). The CDR3 spans 14 residues. This CDR3 reads CSALDTSGGTEAFF. The CDR3 DNA reads as TGCAGTGCCCTTGATACGAGCGGAGGTACTGAAGCTTTCTTT.

V and J are TRBV18 and TRBJ2-7; 7 nucleotides align to TRBD2. The CDR3 length is 17 residues. Germline assignment: CDR1 KGHSH and CDR2 LQKENI. V dropped 3 bases and J dropped 7; count of bases not matched to a gene: 18. The CDR3: CASSPTPRSGMFKEQYF. As DNA, the CDR3 is TGTGCCAGCTCACCGACCCCCAGGAGCGGGATGTTTAAGGAGCAGTACTTC.

This clonotype was counted ten times or more. The chain links TRBV20-1 to TRBJ2-3; 7 bases map to TRBD1. CDR3 length equals 14 residues. V was pared by 1 base and J by 6 bases, with 7 bases of the junction left unmatched. The V gene's germline CDR1 is DFQATT and CDR2 SNEGSKA (reference sequence). CDR3 loop: CSARGQGDGDTQYF. In DNA form, the CDR3 reads TGCAGTGCTAGAGGGCAGGGGGACGGGGATACGCAGTATTTT.

As concerns this clonotype: This may be a read error, as it is one base from a much larger clone. The chain links TRBV6-1 to TRBJ2-7, with a tentative D call TRBD1 (5 bases). Germline V lookup: CDR1 MNHNS, CDR2 SASEGT. The CDR3 has 12 residues. CDR3 nucleotide sequence: TGTGCCAGCAGTGAAGAGGGGCAGGGTGTCAGGTTC. It encodes CASSEEGQGVRF.

This clonotype was picked up many times. The chain is built from TRBV29-1 and TRBJ1-2; 9 nucleotides line up with TRBD1. J gave up 4 bases and V 4 bases, and 4 bases lay outside the gene matches. CDR3 length: 13 residues. Germline V CDR1 and CDR2: SQVTM, ANQGSEA. CDR3 loop: CSVGGQGGYGYTF. The CDR3 region has the DNA TGCAGCGTTGGGGGACAGGGAGGCTATGGCTACACCTTC.

The sample holds a few counts of this clonotype. CDR3 coding DNA: TGTGCCAGCAGGCTTGGACCTGAAGCTTTCTTT. Amino acid sequence: CASRLGPEAFF. This chain connects TRBV6-5 to TRBJ1-1; unclear D gene. This CDR3 has 11 residues. The V end was cut by 6 bases, the J end by 6 bases, with 8 bases between. Germline values: CDR1 MNHEY, CDR2 SVGAGI.

This clonotype showed up just a few times. The rearrangement uses TRBV12-3 or TRBV12-4 and TRBJ1-1; TRBD1 might be the D (6 bases). V was trimmed by 9 bases and J by 3 bases, leaving 17 bases between them. This CDR3 contains 14 residues. The CDR3 DNA follows: TGTGCCAGTTCTAGGGGGAGCACTTACACTGAAGCTTTCTTT. This sequence encodes CASSRGSTYTEAFF.

This clonotype has ten or more counts. The chain links TRBV15 to TRBJ2-3, with 9 nucleotides matching TRBD1. The CDR3 sequence is 16 residues long. CDR1 and CDR2 (germline): LNHNV, YYDKDF (reference sequence). V was pared by 2 bases and J by 6 bases, with 9 bases of the junction left unmatched. In DNA, the CDR3 is TGTGCCACCAGCAGATATGACAGGGGGAGTTCGGATACGCAGTATTTT. It is translated as CATSRYDRGSSDTQYF. Full variable domain (rest looked up from reference TRBV15 and TRBJ2-3): DAMVIQNPRYQVTQFGKPVTLSCSQTLNHNVMYWYQQKSSQAPKLLFHYYDKDFNNEADTPDNFQSRRPNTSFCFLDIRSPGLGDTAMYLCATSRYDRGSSDTQYFGPGTRLTVL.

A few counts support this clonotype. This chain links TRBV11-3 with TRBJ1-6, with D unresolved. CDR3 length: 15 residues. In germline, CDR1 is SGHNT, CDR2 YENEEA. Trimming cost V 1 base and J 10 bases, with 14 bases left between them. As DNA, the CDR3 is TGTGCCAGCAGCTTAGCGACGGATGTGGGCTCACCCCTCCACTTT. Protein sequence: CASSLATDVGSPLHF. The full variable domain, its missing parts supplied by reference TRBV11-3 and TRBJ1-6, is EAGVVQSPRYKIIEKKQPVAFWCNPISGHNTLYWYLQNLGQGPELLIRYENEEAVDDSQLPKDRFSAERLKGVDSTLKIQPAELGDSAVYLCASSLATDVGSPLHFGNGTRLTVT.

Many counts were recorded for this clonotype. This chain connects TRBV20-1 to TRBJ1-4, with TRBD1 as a possible D gene (6 bases). Germline CDR1 is DFQATT and CDR2 is SNEGSKA (reference sequence). This CDR3 has 16 amino acids. V was trimmed by 5 bases and J by 7 bases, leaving 23 bases between them. The CDR3: CSAEGEEGLFPEKLFF. The CDR3 DNA reads TGCAGTGCTGAGGGGGAGGAGGGTCTGTTCCCTGAAAAACTGTTTTTT.

The sample holds many counts of this clonotype. The chain has TRBV5-6 and TRBJ2-1; D perhaps matches TRBD2 (5 bases). The CDR3 contains 12 residues. In germline, CDR1 is SGHDT, CDR2 YYEEEE. V shed 3 bases and J shed 6 bases, with 7 bases lying between them. In DNA, the CDR3 is TGTGCCAGCAGCTACACTAGCAATGAGCAGTTCTTC. As protein: CASSYTSNEQFF.

This clonotype occurred many times. The chain links TRBV5-1 to TRBJ2-4, with TRBD2 identical over 13 bases. Per the germline V gene, CDR1 is SGHRS and CDR2 is YFSETQ. This CDR3 region has 17 residues. With V trimmed by 6 bases and J by 9 bases, 15 bases remained unmatched. CDR3 protein: CASNPGLAGLRVGIQYF. The CDR3 region has the DNA TGCGCCAGCAACCCGGGACTAGCGGGATTGCGCGTCGGCATTCAGTACTTC.

In regard to this clonotype: Lacking the conserved final phenylalanine or tryptophan, this CDR3 likely reflects a read error. The CDR3 loop is CASNIAGADEQYY. DNA of the CDR3: TGTGCCAGCAATATTGCGGGAGCGGACGAGCAGTACTAC. The rearrangement joins TRBV2 to TRBJ2-7; 7 bases are a match to TRBD2. This CDR3 spans 13 amino acids. Germline CDR1 reads SNHLY; CDR2 reads FYNNEI. The ends lost 7 bases at V and 5 bases at J; junction bases unmatched: 8.

This clonotype was seen a few times. CDR3 sequence (DNA): TGCAGTGCTAGAGATTGGGGGGTAGGAGAGACCCAGTACTTC. Its translation: CSARDWGVGETQYF. The chain is built from TRBV20-1 and TRBJ2-5; perhaps TRBD2 as D (6 bases). Trimming removed 0 bases at V and 4 bases at J, with 12 bases between. Germline CDR1 is DFQATT and CDR2 is SNEGSKA (reference sequence). This CDR3 has 14 amino acids.

V is TRBV15 and J is TRBJ2-2; 10 bases align to TRBD2. The junction had 0 bases not matched to a gene; V was cut back by 1 base and J by 1 base. The V gene's germline CDR1 is LNHNV and CDR2 YYDKDF (reference sequence). The CDR3 length is 16 residues. CDR3 bases: TGTGCCACCAGCAGAGGGACTAGCGGGAACACCGGGGAGCTGTTTTTT. This sequence encodes CATSRGTSGNTGELFF.

This chain joins TRBV20-1 and TRBJ2-7, with 11 bases identical to TRBD2. The CDR3 spans 14 residues. Germline V lookup: CDR1 DFQATT, CDR2 SNEGSKA (reference sequence). V dropped 5 bases and J dropped 0; count of bases not matched to a gene: 3. CDR3 sequence (DNA): TGCAGTGCTGGGCTAGCGGGAGGCTCCTACGAGCAGTACTTC. Residues: CSAGLAGGSYEQYF.

The chain employs TRBV9 and TRBJ2-3, with D possibly matching TRBD2 (5 bases). CDR1 is SGDLS, CDR2 YYNGEE, per germline. Trimming took off 0 bases at V and 2 bases at J, with 13 bases between the two ends. This CDR3 is built from 16 residues. CDR3: CASSVGGSAVTDTQYF. Written as DNA, the CDR3 is TGTGCCAGCAGCGTAGGAGGGAGTGCGGTCACAGATACGCAGTATTTT.

The chain combines TRBV20-1 with TRBJ2-2, with TRBD1 matching 9 bases. V shed 0 bases and J 2 bases; nucleotides not matched to a gene: 7. Germline V gene data show CDR1 as DFQATT and CDR2 as SNEGSKA (reference sequence). The CDR3 length is 17 residues. The CDR3 here is CSAREEGDRANTGELFF. In DNA form, the CDR3 reads TGCAGTGCTAGAGAGGAGGGGGACAGGGCAAACACCGGGGAGCTGTTTTTT.

In its sample, this clonotype was seen many times. The V call is TRBV4-3, the J call TRBJ2-7; D is unresolved. The CDR3 loop spans 13 amino acids. Germline CDR1 is LGHNA and CDR2 is YSLEER. V shed 0 bases and J shed 5 bases, with 8 bases lying between them. The CDR3 loop is CASSQDQDDEQYF. The CDR3 nucleotides are TGCGCCAGCAGCCAAGATCAGGACGACGAGCAGTACTTC.

This clonotype was counted at least ten times. The chain employs TRBV12-3 or TRBV12-4 and TRBJ2-7; D possibly corresponds to TRBD2 (6 bases). CDR3 length: 14 amino acids. Between the trimmed V and J ends, which lost 8 bases and 6 bases, there was a span of 20 bases. CDR3 amino acids: CASHAAAGYREQYV. CDR3 sequence (DNA): TGTGCCAGCCACGCCGCCGCGGGATATCGCGAGCAGTACGTC.

This rearrangement joins TRBV29-1 to TRBJ1-1; D is uncertain. The CDR3 loop spans 12 amino acids. The germline gives CDR1 SQVTM, CDR2 ANQGSEA. V shed 7 bases and J shed 4 bases, with 13 bases lying between them. CDR3 DNA sequence: TGCAGCGGAGAGACTCGACCCACTGAAGCTTTCTTT. It is translated as CSGETRPTEAFF. Using reference TRBV29-1 and TRBJ1-1 for the parts outside the CDR3, the full variable domain is SAVISQKPSRDICQRGTSLTIQCQVDSQVTMMFWYRQQPGQSLTLIATANQGSEATYESGFVIDKFPISRPNLTFSTLTVSNMSPEDSSIYLCSGETRPTEAFFGQGTRLTVV.

This clonotype was counted a few times. The V call is TRBV20-1, the J call TRBJ2-4; D is undetermined. The CDR3 extends over 15 amino acids. With 2 bases removed from V and 2 bases from J, the gap between germline ends came to 13 bases. The V gene's germline CDR1 is DFQATT and CDR2 SNEGSKA (reference sequence). Here the CDR3 DNA reads TGCAGTGCTAGAACCCCAAGGGAACCCAAAAACATTCAGTACTTC. It encodes CSARTPREPKNIQYF.